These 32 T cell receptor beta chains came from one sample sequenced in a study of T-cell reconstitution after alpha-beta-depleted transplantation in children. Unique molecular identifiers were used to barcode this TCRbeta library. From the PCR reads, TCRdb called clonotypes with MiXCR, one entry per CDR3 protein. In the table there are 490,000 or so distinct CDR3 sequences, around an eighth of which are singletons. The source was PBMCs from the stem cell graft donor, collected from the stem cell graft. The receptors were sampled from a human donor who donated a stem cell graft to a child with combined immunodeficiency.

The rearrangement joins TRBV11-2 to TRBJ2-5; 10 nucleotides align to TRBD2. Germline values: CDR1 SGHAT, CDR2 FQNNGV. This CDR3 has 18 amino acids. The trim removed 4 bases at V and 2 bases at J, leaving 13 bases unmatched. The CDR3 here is CASSSSRSSGGAQETQYF. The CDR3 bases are TGTGCCAGCAGCTCGTCACGGTCTAGCGGGGGTGCGCAAGAGACCCAGTACTTC.

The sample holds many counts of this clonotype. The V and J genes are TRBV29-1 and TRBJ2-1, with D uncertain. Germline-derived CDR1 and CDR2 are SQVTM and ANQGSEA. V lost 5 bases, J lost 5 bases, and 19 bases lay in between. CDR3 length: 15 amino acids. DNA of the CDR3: TGCAGCGTTCGATTCAATAGGAGAGTTAACAATGAGCAGTTCTTC. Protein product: CSVRFNRRVNNEQFF.

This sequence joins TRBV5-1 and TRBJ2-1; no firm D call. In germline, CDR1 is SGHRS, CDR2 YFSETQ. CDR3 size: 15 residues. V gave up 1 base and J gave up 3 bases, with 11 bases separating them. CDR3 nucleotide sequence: TGCGCCAGCAGCTTGTCGGACCCTCTCTACAATGAGCAGTTCTTC. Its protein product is CASSLSDPLYNEQFF.

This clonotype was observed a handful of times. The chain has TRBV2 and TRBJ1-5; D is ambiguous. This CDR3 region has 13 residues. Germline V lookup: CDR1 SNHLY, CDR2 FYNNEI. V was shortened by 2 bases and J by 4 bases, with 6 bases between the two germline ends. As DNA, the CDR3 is TGTGCCAGCAGTGAAAACCTAAATCAGCCCCAGCATTTT. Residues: CASSENLNQPQHF.

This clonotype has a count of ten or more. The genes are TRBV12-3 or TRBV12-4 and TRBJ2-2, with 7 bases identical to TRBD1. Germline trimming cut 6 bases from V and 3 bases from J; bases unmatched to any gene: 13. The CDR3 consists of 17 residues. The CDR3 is CASRPLPQGVDTGELFF. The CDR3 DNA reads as TGTGCCAGCAGACCACTCCCGCAGGGGGTAGACACCGGGGAGCTGTTTTTT.

The CDR3 sequence: CASSAVIAGENEQFF. CDR3 nucleotides: TGTGCCAGCAGCGCAGTGATAGCGGGGGAGAATGAGCAGTTCTTC. The chain employs TRBV7-8 and TRBJ2-1, with TRBD2 identical over 9 bases. The germline CDR1 and CDR2 sequences are SGHVS and FQNEAQ. The CDR3 consists of 15 residues. Trimming cost V 5 bases and J 7 bases; bases outside gene matches: 9.

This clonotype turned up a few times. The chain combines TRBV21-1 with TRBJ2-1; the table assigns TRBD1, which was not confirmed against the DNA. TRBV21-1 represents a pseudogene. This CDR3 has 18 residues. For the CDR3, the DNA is TGTGCCAGCAGCACCTTCAGAGCCTCGGGGTCCCCCTACAATGAGCAGTTCTTC. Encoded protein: CASSTFRASGSPYNEQFF.

CDR3 region: CASSYGIKDTQYF. DNA of the CDR3: TGTGCCAGCAGTTACGGGATTAAAGATACGCAGTATTTT. V and J are TRBV6-5 and TRBJ2-3; D gene uncertain. Per germline, CDR1 MNHEY and CDR2 SVGAGI. The length of the CDR3 is 13 residues. V lost 2 bases to trimming and J lost 5 bases, with 8 bases between them.

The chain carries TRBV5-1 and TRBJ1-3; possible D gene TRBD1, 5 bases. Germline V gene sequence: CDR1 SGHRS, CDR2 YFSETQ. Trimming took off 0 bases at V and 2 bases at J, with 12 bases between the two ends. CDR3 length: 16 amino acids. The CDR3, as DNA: TGCGCCAGCAGCTTGGTTTCGGCCAGGGCTGGAAACACCATATATTTT. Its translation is CASSLVSARAGNTIYF.

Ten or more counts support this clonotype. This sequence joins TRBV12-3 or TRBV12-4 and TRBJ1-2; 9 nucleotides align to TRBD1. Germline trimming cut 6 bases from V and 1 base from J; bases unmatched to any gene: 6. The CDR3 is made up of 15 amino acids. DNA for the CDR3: TGTGCCAGCAGGTCACAGGGGGCAAATAACTATGGCTACACCTTC. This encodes CASRSQGANNYGYTF.

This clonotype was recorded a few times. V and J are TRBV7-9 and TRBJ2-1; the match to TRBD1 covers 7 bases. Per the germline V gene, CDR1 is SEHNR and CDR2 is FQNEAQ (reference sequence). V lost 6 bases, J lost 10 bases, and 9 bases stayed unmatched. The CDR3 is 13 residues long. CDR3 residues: CASRDDRVWEQFF. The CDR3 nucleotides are TGTGCCAGCAGGGATGACAGGGTCTGGGAGCAGTTCTTC.

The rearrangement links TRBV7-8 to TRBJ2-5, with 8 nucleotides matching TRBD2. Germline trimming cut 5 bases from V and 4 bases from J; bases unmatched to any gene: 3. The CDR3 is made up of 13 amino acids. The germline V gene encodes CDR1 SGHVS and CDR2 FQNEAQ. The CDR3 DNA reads TGTGCCAGCAGCCGACTAGCGTCAGAGACCCAGTACTTC. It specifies CASSRLASETQYF.

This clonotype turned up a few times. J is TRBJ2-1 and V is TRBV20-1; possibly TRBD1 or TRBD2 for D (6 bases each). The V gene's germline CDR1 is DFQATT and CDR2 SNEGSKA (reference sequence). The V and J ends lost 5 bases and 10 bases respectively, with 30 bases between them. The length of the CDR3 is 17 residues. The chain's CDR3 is CSAQPEIDKGGEFEQFF. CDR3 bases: TGCAGTGCTCAACCTGAAATTGACAAGGGGGGTGAGTTCGAGCAGTTCTTC.

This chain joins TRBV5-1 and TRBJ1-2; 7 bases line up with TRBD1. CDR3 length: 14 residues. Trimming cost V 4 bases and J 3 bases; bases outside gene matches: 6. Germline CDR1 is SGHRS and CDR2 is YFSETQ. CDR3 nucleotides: TGCGCCAGCAGCGACTCAGGGGGGGACTATGGCTACACCTTC. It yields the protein CASSDSGGDYGYTF.

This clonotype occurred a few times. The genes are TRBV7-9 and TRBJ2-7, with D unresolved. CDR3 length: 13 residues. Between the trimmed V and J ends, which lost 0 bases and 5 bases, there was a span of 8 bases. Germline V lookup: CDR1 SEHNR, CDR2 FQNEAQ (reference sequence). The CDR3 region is CASSLAWGNEQYF. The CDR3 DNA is TGTGCCAGCAGCTTAGCCTGGGGAAACGAGCAGTACTTC.

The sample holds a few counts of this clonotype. The CDR3 here is CASSLAGTNTDTQYF. For the CDR3, the DNA is TGCGCCAGCAGCTTGGCCGGGACTAACACAGATACGCAGTATTTT. The rearrangement uses TRBV5-1 and TRBJ2-3; 7 nucleotides agree with TRBD2. J lost 2 bases, V lost 0 bases, and 3 bases had no gene match. CDR1 is SGHRS and CDR2 is YFSETQ in the germline V gene. The CDR3 is made up of 15 amino acids.

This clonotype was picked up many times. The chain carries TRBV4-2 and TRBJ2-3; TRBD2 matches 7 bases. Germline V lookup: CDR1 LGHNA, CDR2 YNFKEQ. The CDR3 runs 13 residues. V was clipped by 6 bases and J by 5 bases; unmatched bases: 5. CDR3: CASRSRGLDTQYF. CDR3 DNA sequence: TGTGCCAGCAGATCGCGGGGGTTAGATACGCAGTATTTT.

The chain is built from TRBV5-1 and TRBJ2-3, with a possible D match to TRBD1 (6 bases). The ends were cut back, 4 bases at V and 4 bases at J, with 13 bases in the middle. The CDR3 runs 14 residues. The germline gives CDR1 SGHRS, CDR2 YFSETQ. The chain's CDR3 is CASSLGQSPDTQYF. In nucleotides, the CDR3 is TGCGCCAGCAGCCTCGGACAGTCCCCAGATACGCAGTATTTT.

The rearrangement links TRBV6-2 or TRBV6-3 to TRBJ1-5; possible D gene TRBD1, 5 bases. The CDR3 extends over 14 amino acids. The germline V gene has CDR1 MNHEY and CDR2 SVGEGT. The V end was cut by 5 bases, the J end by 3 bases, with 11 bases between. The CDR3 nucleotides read TGTGCCAGCAGTCGGGACGGCTTCAATCAGCCCCAGCATTTT. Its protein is CASSRDGFNQPQHF.

CDR3 coding DNA: TGCGCCAGCAGCCAACCGGGACAGGGACACACTGAAGCTTTCTTT. This codes for CASSQPGQGHTEAFF. This chain connects TRBV4-1 to TRBJ1-1; TRBD1 aligns across 9 bases. The ends lost 2 bases at V and 3 bases at J; junction bases unmatched: 4. Per the germline V gene, CDR1 is MGHRA and CDR2 is YSYEKL. The CDR3 is 15 amino acids.

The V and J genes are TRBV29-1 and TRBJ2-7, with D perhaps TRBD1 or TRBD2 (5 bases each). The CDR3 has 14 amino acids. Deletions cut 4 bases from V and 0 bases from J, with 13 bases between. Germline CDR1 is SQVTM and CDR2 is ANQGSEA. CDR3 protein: CSVARDGSSYEQYF. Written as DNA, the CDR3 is TGCAGCGTTGCCCGGGACGGAAGCTCCTACGAGCAGTACTTC.

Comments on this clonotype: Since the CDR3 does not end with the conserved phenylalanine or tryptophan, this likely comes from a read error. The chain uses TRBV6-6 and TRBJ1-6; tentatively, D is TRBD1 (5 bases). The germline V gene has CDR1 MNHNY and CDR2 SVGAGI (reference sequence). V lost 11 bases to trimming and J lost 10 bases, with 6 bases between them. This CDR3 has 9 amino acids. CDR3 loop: CAGGSPLHS. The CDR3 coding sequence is TGTGCCGGGGGATCACCCCTCCACTCT.

DNA for the CDR3: TGTGCCAGCAGCCAAGTTCCCAGCGGTCAGGCGTTCTTC. Its translation: CASSQVPSGQAFF. The chain combines TRBV14 with TRBJ2-1, with a tentative D call TRBD2 (5 bases). V gave up 1 base and J gave up 15 bases, with 16 bases separating them. The CDR3 loop spans 13 amino acids. The germline V gene encodes CDR1 SGHDN and CDR2 FVKESK.

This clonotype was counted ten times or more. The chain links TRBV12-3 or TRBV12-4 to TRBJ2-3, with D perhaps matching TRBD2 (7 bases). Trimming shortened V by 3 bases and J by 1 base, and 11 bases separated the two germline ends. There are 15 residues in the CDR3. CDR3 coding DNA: TGTGCCAGCAGTTTCCGGGGGGCCGGCACAGATACGCAGTATTTT. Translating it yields CASSFRGAGTDTQYF.

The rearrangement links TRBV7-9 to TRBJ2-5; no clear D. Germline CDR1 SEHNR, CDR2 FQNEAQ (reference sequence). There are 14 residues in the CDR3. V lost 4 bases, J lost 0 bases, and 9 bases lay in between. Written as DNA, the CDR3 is TGTGCCAGCAGCTCTCGACAAGACCAAGAGACCCAGTACTTC. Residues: CASSSRQDQETQYF.

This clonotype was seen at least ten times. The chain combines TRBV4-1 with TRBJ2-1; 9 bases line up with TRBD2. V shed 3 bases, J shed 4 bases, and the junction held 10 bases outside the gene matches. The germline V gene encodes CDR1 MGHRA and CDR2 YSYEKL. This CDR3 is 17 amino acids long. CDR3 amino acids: CASSHSAGGPPYNEQFF. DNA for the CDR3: TGCGCCAGCAGCCACTCAGCGGGAGGACCGCCTTACAATGAGCAGTTCTTC.

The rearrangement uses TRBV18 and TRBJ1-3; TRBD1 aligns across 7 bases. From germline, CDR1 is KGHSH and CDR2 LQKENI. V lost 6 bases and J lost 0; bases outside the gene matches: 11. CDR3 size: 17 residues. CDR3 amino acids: CASSPNKQGISGNTIYF. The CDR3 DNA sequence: TGTGCCAGCTCGCCCAACAAACAGGGGATCTCTGGAAACACCATATATTTT.

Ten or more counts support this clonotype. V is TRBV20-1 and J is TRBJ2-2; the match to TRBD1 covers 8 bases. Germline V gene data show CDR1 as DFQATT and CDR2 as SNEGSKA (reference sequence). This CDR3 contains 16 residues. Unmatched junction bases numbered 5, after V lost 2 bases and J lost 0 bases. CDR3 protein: CSARQLTGANTGELFF. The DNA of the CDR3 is TGCAGTGCTAGACAGTTGACAGGGGCGAACACCGGGGAGCTGTTTTTT.

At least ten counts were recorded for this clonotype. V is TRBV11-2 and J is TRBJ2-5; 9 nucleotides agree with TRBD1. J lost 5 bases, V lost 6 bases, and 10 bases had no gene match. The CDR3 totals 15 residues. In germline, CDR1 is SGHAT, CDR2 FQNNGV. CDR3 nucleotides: TGTGCCAGCAGTTTTACACAGGGGGCGGGGGAGACCCAGTACTTC. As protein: CASSFTQGAGETQYF. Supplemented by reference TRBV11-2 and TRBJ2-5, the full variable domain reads EAGVAQSPRYKIIEKRQSVAFWCNPISGHATLYWYQQILGQGPKLLIQFQNNGVVDDSQLPKDRFSAERLKGVDSTLKIQPAKLEDSAVYLCASSFTQGAGETQYFGPGTRLLVL.

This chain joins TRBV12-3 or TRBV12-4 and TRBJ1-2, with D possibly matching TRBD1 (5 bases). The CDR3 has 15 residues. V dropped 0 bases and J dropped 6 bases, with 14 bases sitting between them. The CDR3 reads CASSLALTGEDGYTF. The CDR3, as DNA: TGTGCCAGCAGTTTAGCGCTAACGGGGGAAGATGGCTACACCTTC.

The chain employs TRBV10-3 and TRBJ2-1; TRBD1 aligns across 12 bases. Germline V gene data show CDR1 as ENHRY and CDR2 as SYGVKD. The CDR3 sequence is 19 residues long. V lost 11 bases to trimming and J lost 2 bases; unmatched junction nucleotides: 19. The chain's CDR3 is CAPRPVGQGAQVPYNEQFF. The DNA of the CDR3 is TGTGCCCCCCGCCCGGTGGGACAGGGGGCGCAAGTCCCCTACAATGAGCAGTTCTTC.

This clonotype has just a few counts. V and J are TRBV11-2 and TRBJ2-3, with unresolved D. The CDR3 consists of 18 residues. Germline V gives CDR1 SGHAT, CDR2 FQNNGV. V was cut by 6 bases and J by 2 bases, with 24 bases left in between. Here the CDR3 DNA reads TGTGCCAGCAGTTCCCCGATGAGACTTTCTCGTTCCACAGATACGCAGTATTTT. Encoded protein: CASSSPMRLSRSTDTQYF.